What follows are 23 T cell receptor beta chains derived from one specimen sequenced in a study of glioma-infiltrating T cells after dendritic cell vaccination. Generated by immunoSEQ multiplex PCR, the TCRdb table keeps only in-frame clones and is missing some. The repertoire holds 85,000 or so clones, with 85% as singletons. Specified time point: after dendritic cell vaccination, including at tumor progression/relapse. The material sequenced was blood, taken after dendritic cell vaccination. These receptors came from a human donor with glioblastoma.

This chain connects TRBV4-1 to TRBJ2-7, with TRBD2 matching over 7 bases. The CDR3 runs 16 residues. Trimming cost V 0 bases and J 4 bases; bases outside gene matches: 9. CDR1 MGHRA and CDR2 YSYEKL come from the germline V gene. The CDR3 nucleotides read TGCGCCAGCAGCCAAGATAAGGGGAGGGAAGGGTACGAGCAGTACTTC. It encodes CASSQDKGREGYEQYF.

The chain recombines TRBV6-1 with TRBJ2-2; 10 bases are shared with TRBD2. Germline V lookup: CDR1 MNHNS, CDR2 SASEGT. With 5 bases clipped from V and 7 bases from J, the junction kept 4 bases outside the gene matches. This CDR3 is built from 14 residues. The CDR3 DNA follows: TGTGCCAGCAGTCGGACTAGCGGTGGCGGGGAGCTGTTTTTT. Translated, it gives CASSRTSGGGELFF.

This chain uses TRBV5-1 with TRBJ1-4; D is perhaps TRBD1 (5 bases). V was shortened by 5 bases and J by 1 base, with 9 bases between the two germline ends. CDR3 length equals 14 residues. Germline V gene lookup returns CDR1 SGHRS and CDR2 YFSETQ. The CDR3 loop reads CASSWGETNEKLFF. For the CDR3, the DNA is TGCGCCAGCAGTTGGGGGGAAACTAATGAAAAACTGTTTTTT.

This clone was counted once. The rearrangement links TRBV30 to TRBJ2-7; D gene uncertain. Germline CDR1 GTSNPN, CDR2 SVGIG (reference sequence). V gave up 2 bases and J gave up 0 bases, with 5 bases separating them. The CDR3 length is 12 residues. DNA for the CDR3: TGTGCCTGGAGTCCGAGCTCCTACGAGCAGTACTTC. It is translated as CAWSPSSYEQYF.

This sequence joins TRBV7-9 and TRBJ1-1; D not resolved. Trimming pared 7 bases from V and 4 bases from J, leaving 10 bases between. The germline V gene has CDR1 SEHNR and CDR2 FQNEAQ (reference sequence). CDR3 length equals 12 residues. The CDR3 sequence: CASTAEGTEAFF. The CDR3 nucleotides are TGTGCCAGCACCGCGGAAGGCACTGAAGCTTTCTTT.

This chain connects TRBV7-2 to TRBJ2-1; TRBD1 matches 8 bases. The CDR3 extends over 15 amino acids. J lost 6 bases, V lost 5 bases, and 9 bases had no gene match. Germline lookup yields CDR1 SGHTA and CDR2 FQGNSA. CDR3 bases: TGTGCCAGCAGCCAGTGGGCAGGGGGCTTCAATGAGCAGTTCTTC. Translated, it gives CASSQWAGGFNEQFF.

The chain combines TRBV7-3 with TRBJ2-3; 10 positions agree with TRBD2. Per the germline V gene, CDR1 is SGHTA and CDR2 is FQGTGA. J lost 14 bases, V lost 0 bases, and 11 bases had no gene match. The CDR3 has 15 residues. The CDR3 region has the DNA TGTGCCAGCAGCTTAACGCGGCTAGCGGGAGATCAAGTGTATTTT. Translation gives CASSLTRLAGDQVYF.

The chain joins TRBV9 to TRBJ2-1; 10 bases fit TRBD2. Looked up from germline, CDR1 is SGDLS and CDR2 is YYNGEE. The J segment lost 5 bases and the V segment lost 4 bases, leaving 9 bases of the junction unmatched. The CDR3 has 16 residues. The CDR3 loop is CASSLIGTSAHNEQFF. The CDR3 coding sequence is TGTGCCAGCAGCCTTATCGGGACTAGCGCTCACAATGAGCAGTTCTTC. The full variable domain, in which reference TRBV9 and TRBJ2-1 provide the parts outside the CDR3, is DSGVTQTPKHLITATGQRVTLRCSPRSGDLSVYWYQQSLDQGLQFLIQYYNGEERAKGNILERFSAQQFPDLHSELNLSSLELGDSALYFCASSLIGTSAHNEQFFGPGTRLTVL.

J is TRBJ2-5 and V is TRBV11-2; a possible D gene is TRBD1 (5 bases). The CDR3 sequence is 14 residues long. The germline V gene has CDR1 SGHAT and CDR2 FQNNGV. V gave up 4 bases and J gave up 4 bases, with 13 bases separating them. CDR3 sequence: CASSSRQPRETQYF. The CDR3 DNA reads as TGTGCCAGCAGCTCCCGACAGCCCCGAGAGACCCAGTACTTC.

V is TRBV6-5 and J is TRBJ1-1; D is possibly TRBD1 (5 bases). CDR1 and CDR2 (germline): MNHEY, SVGAGI. V lost 6 bases to trimming and J lost 4 bases, with 6 bases between them. This CDR3 is 11 amino acids long. CDR3 residues: CASRRGTEAFF. In DNA form, the CDR3 reads TGTGCCAGCAGAAGGGGCACTGAAGCTTTCTTT.

This clone was found a few times. The genes are TRBV19 and TRBJ2-7; 10 bases map to TRBD1. CDR1 and CDR2 from the germline V gene are LNHDA and SQIVND (reference sequence). The CDR3 covers 15 residues. The junction had 7 bases not matched to a gene; V was cut back by 5 bases and J by 3 bases. The DNA of the CDR3 is TGTGCCAGTAGTGTAGGGACAGGGGCCCTCTACGAGCAGTACTTC. Translating it yields CASSVGTGALYEQYF.

The chain joins TRBV28 to TRBJ2-1, with 11 bases aligning to TRBD2. V lost 2 bases, J lost 8 bases, and 11 bases stayed unmatched. Germline CDR1 reads MDHEN; CDR2 reads SYDVKM. The CDR3 is 17 residues long. The chain's CDR3 is CASSLITSGSPFDEQFF. The CDR3 DNA follows: TGTGCCAGCAGTTTAATAACTAGCGGGAGTCCATTCGATGAGCAGTTCTTC.

The chain joins TRBV7-9 to TRBJ1-5, with TRBD1 matching 7 bases. The CDR3 totals 15 residues. Per the germline V gene, CDR1 is SEHNR and CDR2 is FQNEAQ (reference sequence). With V trimmed by 3 bases and J by 0 bases, 2 bases remained unmatched. Here the CDR3 DNA reads TGTGCCAGCAGCTTGGGGACAGTTAGCAATCAGCCCCAGCATTTT. It specifies CASSLGTVSNQPQHF.

For this clone: Other DNA sequences of this sample code for an identical CDR3. The rearrangement links TRBV2 to TRBJ1-5, with a tentative D call TRBD1 (5 bases). CDR3 length equals 15 residues. Germline assignment: CDR1 SNHLY and CDR2 FYNNEI. V was trimmed by 2 bases and J by 0 bases, leaving 8 bases between them. The CDR3 spells CASSERGLSNQPQHF. CDR3 sequence (DNA): TGTGCCAGCAGTGAAAGGGGCCTTAGCAATCAGCCCCAGCATTTT.

The chain employs TRBV7-3 and TRBJ2-3; 8 bases map to TRBD2. Germline trimming cut 3 bases from V and 1 base from J; bases unmatched to any gene: 6. Germline lookup yields CDR1 SGHTA and CDR2 FQGTGA. There are 16 residues in the CDR3. CDR3 bases: TGTGCCAGCAGCTTTTATGCGCGGGGGGGCACAGATACGCAGTATTTT. Protein sequence: CASSFYARGGTDTQYF.

The V and J genes are TRBV28 and TRBJ2-2; 7 bases line up with TRBD1. CDR3 length equals 15 residues. Germline V gene data show CDR1 as MDHEN and CDR2 as SYDVKM. With 3 bases clipped from V and 8 bases from J, the junction kept 9 bases outside the gene matches. This CDR3 is CASSFLRGLRGELFF. The CDR3 nucleotides are TGTGCCAGCAGTTTTCTGAGGGGGCTTCGTGGGGAGCTGTTTTTT.

The rearrangement links TRBV11-3 to TRBJ2-7; 7 nucleotides line up with TRBD1. Germline lookup yields CDR1 SGHNT and CDR2 YENEEA. CDR3 length equals 15 residues. V lost 3 bases and J lost 7; bases outside the gene matches: 12. The CDR3 nucleotides are TGTGCCAGCAGCTTTTCCCGGGACAGCCTGGGAGAGCAGTACTTC. Its translation is CASSFSRDSLGEQYF.

The chain joins TRBV28 to TRBJ2-7, with D unclear. Trimming pared 5 bases from V and 0 bases from J, leaving 5 bases between. The germline CDR1 and CDR2 sequences are MDHEN and SYDVKM. CDR3 length: 12 amino acids. The CDR3 spells CASSPSSYEQYF. The CDR3 DNA reads TGTGCCAGCAGTCCCTCCTCCTACGAGCAGTACTTC.

The V and J genes are TRBV28 and TRBJ1-1; 9 nucleotides match TRBD1. Germline V lookup: CDR1 MDHEN, CDR2 SYDVKM. With 1 base clipped from V and 1 base from J, the junction kept 10 bases outside the gene matches. CDR3 length equals 18 residues. The CDR3 coding sequence is TGTGCCAGCAGTTTATTTACCGGGACAGGGTTTCAGAACACTGAAGCTTTCTTT. Translating it yields CASSLFTGTGFQNTEAFF.

This clone showed up just a few times. V gene TRBV19 combines with J gene TRBJ2-3, with TRBD2 matching over 8 bases. Germline V gene data show CDR1 as LNHDA and CDR2 as SQIVND (reference sequence). V shed 3 bases, J shed 14 bases, and the junction held 16 bases outside the gene matches. The CDR3 is 15 residues long. The CDR3 DNA sequence: TGTGCCAGTAGTATCAGTACCGGGCGGGGGGCCCGGCCGTATTTT. This codes for CASSISTGRGARPYF. The complete variable domain, with remaining parts taken from reference TRBV19 and TRBJ2-3, reads DGGITQSPKYLFRKEGQNVTLSCEQNLNHDAMYWYRQDPGQGLRLIYYSQIVNDFQKGDIAEGYSVSREKKESFPLTVTSAQKNPTAFYLCASSISTGRGARPYFGPGTRLTVL.

This chain links TRBV7-3 with TRBJ2-7; TRBD2 matches at 9 bases. The CDR3 runs to 15 residues. Germline CDR1 and CDR2: SGHTA and FQGTGA. V dropped 5 bases and J dropped 4; count of bases not matched to a gene: 9. The CDR3 loop is CASSPLSGGLYEQYF. The CDR3 DNA sequence: TGTGCCAGCAGCCCCCTAAGCGGGGGGCTATACGAGCAGTACTTC.

V usage is TRBV7-8 and J usage is TRBJ1-4; TRBD1 aligns across 8 bases. This CDR3 region has 15 residues. J was trimmed by 5 bases and V by 3 bases; bases with no gene match: 5. Per germline, CDR1 SGHVS and CDR2 FQNEAQ. The CDR3 loop reads CASSLNRGRNEKLFF. The CDR3 coding sequence is TGTGCCAGCAGCTTGAACAGGGGGAGGAATGAAAAACTGTTTTTT.

The chain has TRBV6-5 and TRBJ2-2; TRBD2 aligns across 9 bases. This CDR3 has 16 residues. J lost 3 bases, V lost 2 bases, and 4 bases had no gene match. Per the germline V gene, CDR1 is MNHEY and CDR2 is SVGAGI. CDR3 residues: CASSYAGGRYTGELFF. As DNA, the CDR3 is TGTGCCAGCAGTTACGCGGGGGGGAGGTACACCGGGGAGCTGTTTTTT.